This TCR beta chain was documented in a study of blood T cells in healthy people across ages. Germline trimming cut 5 bases from V and 4 bases from J; bases unmatched to any gene: 14. The CDR3 runs to 16 residues. Germline CDR1 reads DFQATT; CDR2 reads SNEGSKA (reference sequence). This clonotype was observed a handful of times. Alongside a J-beta primer mix, a sample-barcoded 5' primer served in a second PCR lasting about 7 to 11 cycles. TCRdb reprocessed the 5' RACE reads with MiXCR, giving one entry per CDR3 protein. The sample has about 1.1 million distinct CDR3 sequences, about two fifths seen once.

The source of this sequence is a man younger than 35 in good health. This sequence joins TRBV20-1 and TRBJ2-1, with 7 bases identical to TRBD2. Sequencing was carried out using blood. CDR3 nucleotides: TGCAGTGCTCGCCCTGTCGGGGGGAGGGTATACAATGAGCAGTTCTTC. Amino acid sequence: CSARPVGGRVYNEQFF.